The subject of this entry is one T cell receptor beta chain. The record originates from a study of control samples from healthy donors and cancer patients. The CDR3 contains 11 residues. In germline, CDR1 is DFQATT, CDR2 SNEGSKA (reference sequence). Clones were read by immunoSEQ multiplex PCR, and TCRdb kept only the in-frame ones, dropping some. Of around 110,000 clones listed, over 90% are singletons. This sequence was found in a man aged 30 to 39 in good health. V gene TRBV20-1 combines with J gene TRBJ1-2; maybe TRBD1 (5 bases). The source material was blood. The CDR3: CSARALSGYTF. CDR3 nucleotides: TGCAGCGCCAGGGCCCTTAGTGGCTACACCTTC.